These 13 T cell receptor beta chains share one sample of origin, sequenced in a study of CD8 T cells in Susac syndrome. When the RNA was reverse transcribed, random hexamers were used with an input of about 0.5 to 1 ug. Each CDR3 protein gets one entry after TCRdb re-called the immunoSEQ multiplex PCR reads with MiXCR. The sample contains around 300,000 distinct CDR3 sequences, 89% of which appear only once. Sequences were obtained from CD8+ T cells from PBMCs. The receptor set was obtained from a human donor with multiple sclerosis.

This clonotype occurred once. The junction and the germline gene differ at one end; a read error may be behind it. This chain connects TRBV27 to TRBJ2-1, with TRBD1 matching over 7 bases. CDR1 and CDR2 (germline): MNHEY, SMNVEV (reference sequence). This CDR3 is built from 13 residues. The CDR3 bases are TGTGCCAGCAGTCGGGACAGTAGGAATGAGCAGTCCTTC. This translates into CASSRDSRNEQSF.

The rearrangement joins TRBV5-1 to TRBJ2-7, with TRBD2 as a possible D gene (6 bases). V lost 4 bases, J lost 1 base, and 21 bases lay in between. From germline, CDR1 is SGHRS and CDR2 YFSETQ. The CDR3 spans 17 residues. The CDR3 region is CASSSLGIGGVSYEQYF. In nucleotides, the CDR3 is TGCGCCAGCAGCAGCTTGGGGATCGGGGGAGTTTCCTACGAGCAGTACTTC.

This clonotype was counted between two and nine times. This rearrangement joins TRBV6-1 to TRBJ1-1; D may be TRBD1 (5 bases). Deletions cut 5 bases from V and 4 bases from J, with 14 bases between. The CDR3 contains 14 residues. Germline assignment: CDR1 MNHNS and CDR2 SASEGT. CDR3 in DNA: TGTGCCAGCAGTCCGTTTGTGGGGGGCACTGAAGCTTTCTTT. Protein product: CASSPFVGGTEAFF.

This chain connects TRBV2 to TRBJ2-3; TRBD1 matches 8 bases. The CDR3 extends over 14 amino acids. The V and J ends lost 6 bases and 3 bases, in that order; junction bases with no gene match: 5. Per the germline V gene, CDR1 is SNHLY and CDR2 is FYNNEI. This CDR3 is CASSAGQGTDTQYF. Written as DNA, the CDR3 is TGTGCCAGCAGCGCCGGACAGGGTACAGATACGCAGTATTTT.

CDR3 in amino acids: CASSLAVTDTQYF. DNA for the CDR3: TGTGCCAGCAGTTTAGCCGTCACAGATACGCAGTATTTT. This chain joins TRBV27 and TRBJ2-3; D gene uncertain. From germline, CDR1 is MNHEY and CDR2 SMNVEV (reference sequence). This CDR3 comprises 13 residues. V was shortened by 2 bases and J by 2 bases, with 5 bases between the two germline ends.

This clonotype appeared a single time. DNA of the CDR3: TGTGCCACCAGCAGAGATGGCGGGGTCAGGAACACAGATACGCAGTATTTT. It is translated as CATSRDGGVRNTDTQYF. The gene calls are TRBV15 and TRBJ2-3; maybe TRBD2 (6 bases). Trimming shortened V by 0 bases and J by 2 bases, and 15 bases separated the two germline ends. The CDR3 runs 17 residues. Germline lookup yields CDR1 LNHNV and CDR2 YYDKDF (reference sequence).

The chain recombines TRBV7-8 with TRBJ2-7, with 8 bases identical to TRBD2. Germline loops: CDR1 SGHVS, CDR2 FQNEAQ. The trim removed 2 bases at V and 0 bases at J, leaving 12 bases unmatched. The CDR3 totals 18 residues. In DNA form, the CDR3 reads TGTGCCAGCAGCTTATATGCCGGGGGGGCAAAGGGCTCCTACGAGCAGTACTTC. Amino acid sequence: CASSLYAGGAKGSYEQYF. Filled out from reference TRBV7-8 and TRBJ2-7, the complete variable domain reads GAGVSQSPRYKVAKRGQDVALRCDPISGHVSLFWYQQALGQGPEFLTYFQNEAQLDKSGLPSDRFFAERPEGSVSTLKIQRTQQEDSAVYLCASSLYAGGAKGSYEQYFGPGTRLTVT.

V gene TRBV28 combines with J gene TRBJ2-1; 7 bases map to TRBD2. CDR3 length: 15 amino acids. The V segment lost 4 bases and the J segment 2 bases; nucleotides outside the gene matches: 5. The V gene's germline CDR1 is MDHEN and CDR2 SYDVKM. The CDR3 nucleotides are TGTGCCAGCAGTTGGCGGGAGACCCCCTACAATGAGCAGTTCTTC. This gives the protein CASSWRETPYNEQFF.

This chain connects TRBV7-9 to TRBJ2-4; D might be TRBD2 (5 bases). Germline CDR1 reads SEHNR; CDR2 reads FQNEAQ (reference sequence). The CDR3 has 17 amino acids. Trimming removed 1 base at V and 0 bases at J, with 13 bases between. The CDR3 protein is CASSLEEGPVAKNIQYF. The CDR3 DNA reads as TGTGCCAGCAGCTTAGAAGAGGGCCCGGTAGCCAAAAACATTCAGTACTTC. Together with reference TRBV7-9 and TRBJ2-4, the CDR3 gives the full variable domain: DTGVSQNPRHKITKRGQNVTFRCDPISEHNRLYWYRQTLGQGPEFLTYFQNEAQLEKSRLLSDRFSAERPKGSFSTLEIQRTEQGDSAMYLCASSLEEGPVAKNIQYFGAGTRLSVL.

The V gene is TRBV5-4, the J gene TRBJ2-1; no definite D call. CDR3 length: 15 residues. Germline values: CDR1 SGHNT, CDR2 YYREEE (reference sequence). The V end was cut by 4 bases, the J end by 1 base, with 12 bases between. For the CDR3, the DNA is TGTGCCAGCAGCGTCCTGACCGAATCCTACAATGAGCAGTTCTTC. Encoded protein: CASSVLTESYNEQFF.

The chain is built from TRBV7-9 and TRBJ2-1; 8 positions match TRBD2. The germline V gene has CDR1 SEHNR and CDR2 FQNEAQ (reference sequence). The V gene end was trimmed by 5 bases and the J gene end by 0 bases; junction bases not matched to a gene: 12. This CDR3 is built from 18 residues. The CDR3 DNA reads TGTGCCAGCAGCGGCAGAGCTAGCGGGCCTAGCTCCTACAATGAGCAGTTCTTC. This gives the protein CASSGRASGPSSYNEQFF.

On this clonotype: Since no conserved phenylalanine or tryptophan closes the CDR3, a read error is the likely cause. As DNA, the CDR3 is TGTGCCAGCAGAAAAGGGGCCTACGAGCAGTACCTC. This codes for CASRKGAYEQYL. This sequence joins TRBV6-5 and TRBJ2-7; possibly TRBD1 for D (5 bases). The CDR3 has 12 amino acids. V gave up 6 bases and J gave up 2 bases, with 8 bases separating them. CDR1 is MNHEY and CDR2 is SVGAGI in the germline V gene.

This clonotype was seen a single time. V gene TRBV4-3 combines with J gene TRBJ2-1, with 11 bases identical to TRBD2. The CDR3 consists of 16 residues. The J segment lost 7 bases and the V segment lost 5 bases, leaving 10 bases of the junction unmatched. The V gene's germline CDR1 is LGHNA and CDR2 YSLEER. CDR3 sequence (DNA): TGCGCCAGCAGCGCGACTAGCGGGACTGAAGCGAATGAGCAGTTCTTC. Translation gives CASSATSGTEANEQFF.